A selection of T cell receptor beta chains follows, all from one sample in a study of T cells after yellow fever vaccination. TCRdb reprocessed the 5' RACE reads via MiXCR and lists one record per CDR3 protein. This table holds around 500,000 distinct CDR3 sequences, about a fifth found once. The specimen was PBMCs, collected approximately 20 days after the first yellow fever vaccination. These receptors all stem from a man aged 18-30 years who received the YFV17D yellow fever vaccine. Both conserved end residues are part of each CDR3. A D gene is named only where the DNA matches it firmly. For some rows the clone size is stated as once, few or many, or as a class when expanded; others skip it.

d_call	j_call	v_call	clone_size	cdr3_nt	cdr3_aa
TRBD1	TRBJ1-2	TRBV23-1	few	TGCGCCAACCCTAGGACAGGGCTTATTCCATATGGCTACACCTTC	CANPRTGLIPYGYTF
NA	TRBJ2-1	TRBV24-1	few	TGTGCCCTAGGGGGGGACACCAGTGAGCAGTTCTTC	CALGGDTSEQFF
NA	TRBJ1-1	TRBV12-3/TRBV12-4	NA	TGTGCCAGCAGTTTGGGGGGGCTGAGGACTGAAGCTTTCTTT	CASSLGGLRTEAFF
TRBD1	TRBJ2-7	TRBV29-1	NA	TGCAGCGTTGGGGGGGACAGGGAATTCTACGAGCAGTACTTC	CSVGGDREFYEQYF
NA	TRBJ2-3	TRBV7-9	many	TGTGCCAGCAGCTATGTGGCTAGCACAGATACGCAGTATTTT	CASSYVASTDTQYF
NA	TRBJ2-2	TRBV6-1	NA	TGTGCCAGCAGGGGTGGCGGGGGCGCGAACACCGGGGAGCTGTTTTTT	CASRGGGGANTGELFF
TRBD1	TRBJ2-1	TRBV9	few	TGTGCCAGCAGCGCCCGAGGGGGACAGGGCGTCCATGAGCAGTTCTTC	CASSARGGQGVHEQFF
NA	TRBJ2-7	TRBV5-1	few	TGCGCCAGCAGCTTGGCCGGACAGTACGAGCAGTACTTC	CASSLAGQYEQYF
NA	TRBJ2-5	TRBV29-1	NA	TGCAGCGTTGGGTCAGGGGGGAGGGAGACCCAGTACTTC	CSVGSGGRETQYF
TRBD2	TRBJ2-1	TRBV7-2	NA	TGTGCCAGCAGCGACGGACTAGCGGGGTGGAATGAGCAGTTCTTC	CASSDGLAGWNEQFF
NA	TRBJ1-1	TRBV20-1	many	TGCAGTGCCCCCCAGGGGACCGGGGGGCACGACACTGAAGCTTTCTTT	CSAPQGTGGHDTEAFF
NA	TRBJ2-1	TRBV27	many	TGTGCCAGCAGTTTATTGGCGCCCAAATGGGGTGAGCAGTTCTTC	CASSLLAPKWGEQFF
TRBD2	TRBJ2-1	TRBV7-2	NA	TGTGCCAGCAAGCTACTATCCGGGACTAGCGGGGATGAGCAGTTCTTC	CASKLLSGTSGDEQFF
NA	TRBJ2-3	TRBV4-1	few	TGCGCCAGCAGCCAAGAAGGACCCACAGATACGCAGTATTTT	CASSQEGPTDTQYF
TRBD2	TRBJ2-1	TRBV20-1	few	TGCAGTGCTAGCAAGGGGAGGGATGAGCAGTTCTTC	CSASKGRDEQFF